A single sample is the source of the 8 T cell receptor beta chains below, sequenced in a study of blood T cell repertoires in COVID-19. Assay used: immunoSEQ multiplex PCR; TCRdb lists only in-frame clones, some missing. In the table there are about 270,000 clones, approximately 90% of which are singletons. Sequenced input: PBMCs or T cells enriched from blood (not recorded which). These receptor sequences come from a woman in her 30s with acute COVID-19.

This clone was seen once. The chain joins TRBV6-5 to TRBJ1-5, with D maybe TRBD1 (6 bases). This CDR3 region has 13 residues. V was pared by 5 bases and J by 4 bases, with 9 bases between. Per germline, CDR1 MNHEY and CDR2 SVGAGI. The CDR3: CASSLQGNQPQHF. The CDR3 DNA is TGTGCCAGCAGTCTCCAGGGGAATCAGCCCCAGCATTTT.

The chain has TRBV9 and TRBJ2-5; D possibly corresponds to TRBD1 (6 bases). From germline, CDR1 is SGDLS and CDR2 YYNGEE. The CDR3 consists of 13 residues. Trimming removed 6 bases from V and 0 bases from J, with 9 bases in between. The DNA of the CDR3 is TGTGCCAGCAAGGGGGTTTACCAAGAGACCCAGTACTTC. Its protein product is CASKGVYQETQYF.

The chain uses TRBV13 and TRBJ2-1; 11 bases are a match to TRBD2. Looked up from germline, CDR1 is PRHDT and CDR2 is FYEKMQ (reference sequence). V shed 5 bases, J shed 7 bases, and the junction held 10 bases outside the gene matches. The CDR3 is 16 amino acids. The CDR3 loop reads CASSDTLAGGFNEQFF. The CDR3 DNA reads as TGTGCCAGCAGCGACACGCTAGCGGGGGGTTTTAATGAGCAGTTCTTC.

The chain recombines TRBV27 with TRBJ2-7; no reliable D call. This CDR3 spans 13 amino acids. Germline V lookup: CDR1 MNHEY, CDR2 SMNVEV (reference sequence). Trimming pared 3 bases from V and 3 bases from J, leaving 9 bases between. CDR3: CASSFTVNYEQYF. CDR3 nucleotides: TGTGCCAGCAGTTTCACGGTTAACTACGAGCAGTACTTC.

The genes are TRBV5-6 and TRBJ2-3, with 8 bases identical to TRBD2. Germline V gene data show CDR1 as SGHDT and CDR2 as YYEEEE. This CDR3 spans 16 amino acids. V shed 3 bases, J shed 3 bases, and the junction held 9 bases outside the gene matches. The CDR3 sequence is CASSSMTGGATDTQYF. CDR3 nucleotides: TGTGCCAGCAGCTCGATGACGGGAGGGGCGACAGATACGCAGTATTTT.

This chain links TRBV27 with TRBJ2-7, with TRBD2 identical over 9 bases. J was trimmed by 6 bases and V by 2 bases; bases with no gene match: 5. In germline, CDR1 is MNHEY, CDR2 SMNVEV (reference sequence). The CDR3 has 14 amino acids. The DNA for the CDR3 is TGTGCCAGCAGTTTAGGCGGGAGGGCCTCCGAGCAGTACTTC. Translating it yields CASSLGGRASEQYF.

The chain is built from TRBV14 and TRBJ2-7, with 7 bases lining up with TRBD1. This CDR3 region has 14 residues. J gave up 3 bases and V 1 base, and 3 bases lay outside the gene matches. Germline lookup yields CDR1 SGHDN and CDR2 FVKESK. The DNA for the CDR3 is TGTGCCAGCAGCCAAGGCGCAGGGGGCTACGAGCAGTACTTC. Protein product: CASSQGAGGYEQYF.

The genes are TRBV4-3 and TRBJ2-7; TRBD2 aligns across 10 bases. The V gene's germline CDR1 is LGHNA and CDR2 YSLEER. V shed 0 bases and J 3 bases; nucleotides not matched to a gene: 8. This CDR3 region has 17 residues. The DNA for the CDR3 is TGCGCCAGCAGCCAAGAACCTAGCGGGAGTCTTAGCTACGAGCAGTACTTC. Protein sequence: CASSQEPSGSLSYEQYF.